The present T cell receptor (beta chain) was sequenced within a study of blood T cell repertoires in COVID-19 (dated by TCRdb to 2020 to 2021). About the investigation overall: Collaborator samples came from the United States, Italy and Spain and covered acute and convalescent phases of COVID-19. The prospective study material was composed of cDNA or gDNA derived from T cells, B-cell-depleted T cells, or PBMCs. Subjects who had been exposed to COVID-19, were actively infected with it, or had recovered from it provided the deeply sampled blood TCRbeta repertoires that made up the dataset. A freely available public database, intended as a resource for researchers studying the immune response to SARS-CoV-2, is where the repertoires were released. The samples were drawn from the first 160 participants of the ongoing ImmuneRACE study and from under 1,500 subjects provided by 6 global collaborators. Sample metadata almost always included a de-identified subject ID, COVID-19 status, age in years and sex. HLA class I and class II types, where available, came from metadata supplied by the sample provider rather than from assay-based typing.

Beyond this particular receptor, the publication reports: Clinical and demographic metadata were provided uncurated, with the amount varying by source and participant.

The junction shows trimming of 0 bases on V and 7 bases on J, plus 13 bases between the germline ends. The germline V gene (reference sequence) provides CDR1 SGHKS and CDR2 YYEKEE. Spanning cysteine to phenylalanine, the CDR3 consists of 15 amino acids. Only the CDR3 DNA stays, 45 bases, in frame from base 1. Of note for this clone: There is no known antigen for this receptor. No base qualities exist here, and no much larger clone lies one base off it.

TCRbeta CDR3 regions were amplified from genomic DNA by means of the immunoSEQ Assay, a bias-controlled multiplex PCR. Processing in the source paper ran as follows. The number of nucleated cells in each sample was estimated from the amplification of reference gene primers within the assay. Sequence reads were collapsed and filtered to measure the absolute abundance of every unique TCRbeta CDR3 rearrangement. Productive Simpson clonality was computed per sample as the square root of Simpson's diversity index over productive rearrangements. The table was pulled from immuneACCESS by TCRdb, which kept in-frame rearrangements only. Such tables lose some clones; where checked, under half of the loss comes from unresolved V genes, and the rest has no known cause. V, J and clone size are taken as reported in that table, and D and trimming were inferred from the DNA itself. Within this sample are some 120,000 clones, with around four fifths of them counted one time only. Roughly 25% of the sample goes to the ten largest clones.

Each collaborating institution followed its own protocols to collect whole blood in K2EDTA tubes. For TCRbeta analysis, collaborator samples were shipped as frozen whole blood, as isolated PBMCs, or as DNA extracted from either sample type. The sequencing sample was made of peripheral blood. The sequence derives from a human donor in a cohort sampled during active COVID-19. The rearranged segments are TRBV5-5 and TRBJ2-2; TRBD2 is a weak D gene call, 5 bases matching. CDR3 sequence: CASSLAAGGGGELFF. The DNA sequence follows: TGTGCCAGCAGCTTGGCCGCAGGAGGCGGCGGGGAGCTGTTTTTT.